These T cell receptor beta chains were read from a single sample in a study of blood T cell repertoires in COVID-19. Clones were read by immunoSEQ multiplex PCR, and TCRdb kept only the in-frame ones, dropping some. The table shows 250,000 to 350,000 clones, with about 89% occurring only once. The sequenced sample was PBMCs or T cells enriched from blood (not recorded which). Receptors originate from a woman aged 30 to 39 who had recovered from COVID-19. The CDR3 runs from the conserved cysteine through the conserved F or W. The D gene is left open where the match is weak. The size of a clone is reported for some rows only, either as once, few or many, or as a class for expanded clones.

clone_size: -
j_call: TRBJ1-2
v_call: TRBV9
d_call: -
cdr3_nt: TGTGCCAGCAGCGTAGAAGGGGAGGCCAGCTATGGCTACACCTTC
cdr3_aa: CASSVEGEASYGYTF

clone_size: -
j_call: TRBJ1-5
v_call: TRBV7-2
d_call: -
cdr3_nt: TGTGCCAGCAGCAAAGAATACGGGGGGGCCCAGCATTTT
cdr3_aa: CASSKEYGGAQHF

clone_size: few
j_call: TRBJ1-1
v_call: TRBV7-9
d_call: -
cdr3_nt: TGTGCCAGCAGCTCGAGCAAGAACACTGAAGCTTTCTTT
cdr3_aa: CASSSSKNTEAFF

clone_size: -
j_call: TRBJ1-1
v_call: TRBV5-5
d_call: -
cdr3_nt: TGTGCCAGCAGCTCCCGGACACAGAACACTGAAGCTTTCTTT
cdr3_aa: CASSSRTQNTEAFF

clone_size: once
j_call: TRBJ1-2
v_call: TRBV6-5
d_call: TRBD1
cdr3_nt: TGTGCCAGCAGTTACACGGGACAGGGGGCAGGGAACGGCTACACCTTC
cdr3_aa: CASSYTGQGAGNGYTF

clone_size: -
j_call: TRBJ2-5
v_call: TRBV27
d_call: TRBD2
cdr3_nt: TGTGCCAGCAGTTTACAAGCGGGGGGGCCGGGAAAGACCCAGTACTTC
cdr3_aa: CASSLQAGGPGKTQYF

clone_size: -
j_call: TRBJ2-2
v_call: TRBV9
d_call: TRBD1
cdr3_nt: TGTGCCAGCAGCGAGCGGACAGGTGCCGGGGAGCTGTTTTTT
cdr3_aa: CASSERTGAGELFF

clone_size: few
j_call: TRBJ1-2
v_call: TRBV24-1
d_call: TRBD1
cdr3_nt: TGTGCCACCAGTGATGAGGACAGGGGGGGCTATGGCTACACCTTC
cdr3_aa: CATSDEDRGGYGYTF

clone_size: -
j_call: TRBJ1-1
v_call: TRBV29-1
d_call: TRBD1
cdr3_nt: TGCAGCGTTGAAGAGGACAGGGGGCGCATCACTGAAGCTTTCTTT
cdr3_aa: CSVEEDRGRITEAFF

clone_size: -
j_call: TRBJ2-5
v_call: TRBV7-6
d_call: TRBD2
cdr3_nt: TGTGCCAGCAGCTTAGCGGGGGGGTTTGAGACCCAGTACTTC
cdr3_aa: CASSLAGGFETQYF

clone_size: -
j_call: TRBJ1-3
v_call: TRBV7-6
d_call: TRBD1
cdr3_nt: TGTGCCAGCAGCTTAGCGCAGGGGGCGAGAGGAAACACCATATATTTT
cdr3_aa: CASSLAQGARGNTIYF

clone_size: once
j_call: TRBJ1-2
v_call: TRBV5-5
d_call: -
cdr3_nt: TGTGCCAGCAGCCCTCCGTGGTCTACTAACTATGGCTACACCTTC
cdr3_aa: CASSPPWSTNYGYTF

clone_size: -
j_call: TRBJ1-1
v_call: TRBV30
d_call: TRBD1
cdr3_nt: TGTGCCTGGAGACAGGACAGGGGCACTGAAGCTTTCTTT
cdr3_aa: CAWRQDRGTEAFF

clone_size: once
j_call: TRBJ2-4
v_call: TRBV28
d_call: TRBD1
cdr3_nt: TGTGCCAGCAGACCCGGCGGACAGGGTGGTCTAGCCAAAAACATTCAGTACTTC
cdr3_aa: CASRPGGQGGLAKNIQYF

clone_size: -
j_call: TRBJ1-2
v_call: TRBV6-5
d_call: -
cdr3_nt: TGTGCCAGCAAGAGGGGAGGGGACTATGGCTACACCTTC
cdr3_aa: CASKRGGDYGYTF

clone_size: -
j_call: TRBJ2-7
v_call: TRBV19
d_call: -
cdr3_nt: TGTGCCAGTAGTATGAGAGGGTCCGAGCAGTACTTC
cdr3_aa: CASSMRGSEQYF

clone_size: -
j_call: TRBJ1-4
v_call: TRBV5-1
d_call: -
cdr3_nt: TGCGCCAGCAGCTTAGTTGGCAGGGATGAAAAACTGTTTTTT
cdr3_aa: CASSLVGRDEKLFF

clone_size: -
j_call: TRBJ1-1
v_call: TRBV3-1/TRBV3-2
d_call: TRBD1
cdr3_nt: TGTGCCAGCAGCCAAGTATCGGGGACAGGACCTGCCGAAGCTTTCTTT
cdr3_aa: CASSQVSGTGPAEAFF

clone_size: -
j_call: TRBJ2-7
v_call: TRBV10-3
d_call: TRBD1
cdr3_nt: TGTGCCACAGGGGGCGGGTTGCACGAGCAGTACTTC
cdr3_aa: CATGGGLHEQYF

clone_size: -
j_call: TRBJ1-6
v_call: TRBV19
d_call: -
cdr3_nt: TGTGCCAGTAGTATCGGACTGAGCTCCTATAATTCACCCCTCCACTTT
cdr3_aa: CASSIGLSSYNSPLHF

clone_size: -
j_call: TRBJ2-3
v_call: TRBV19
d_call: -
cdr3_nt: TGTGCCAGTAGTATTGGTCAGGGCACAGATACGCAGTATTTT
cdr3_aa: CASSIGQGTDTQYF

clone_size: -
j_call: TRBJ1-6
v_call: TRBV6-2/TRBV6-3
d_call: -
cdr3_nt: TGTGCCAGCAGTTACGTGGCCCCATCAAGATCACCCCTCCACTTT
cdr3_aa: CASSYVAPSRSPLHF

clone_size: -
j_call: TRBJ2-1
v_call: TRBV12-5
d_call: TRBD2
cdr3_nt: TGTGCTAGTGTGGAAGGCGGGGGTACAAGTGAGCAGTTCTTC
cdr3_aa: CASVEGGGTSEQFF

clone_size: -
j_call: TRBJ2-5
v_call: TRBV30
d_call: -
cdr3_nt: TGTGCCTGGAGTGTTGACTTGGGGAGGGAGACCCAGTACTTC
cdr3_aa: CAWSVDLGRETQYF

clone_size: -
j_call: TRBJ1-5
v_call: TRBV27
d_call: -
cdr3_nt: TGTGCCAGCTCTTCCCTCCGGGGAGGGGACAATCAGCCCCAGCATTTT
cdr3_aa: CASSSLRGGDNQPQHF

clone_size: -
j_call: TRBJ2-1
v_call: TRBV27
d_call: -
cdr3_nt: TGTGCCAGCCGGAAGGGGTTACTTTACAATGAGCAGTTCTTC
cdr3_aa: CASRKGLLYNEQFF

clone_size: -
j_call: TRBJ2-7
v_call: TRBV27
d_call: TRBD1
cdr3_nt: TGTGCCAGCAGAGACCTAGGGGGCGGGTACGAGCAGTACTTC
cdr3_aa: CASRDLGGGYEQYF

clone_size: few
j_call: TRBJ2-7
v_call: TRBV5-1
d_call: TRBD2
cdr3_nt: TGCGCCAGCAGCTTAGGGACTAGCGGGGCCCACGAGCAGTACTTC
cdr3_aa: CASSLGTSGAHEQYF

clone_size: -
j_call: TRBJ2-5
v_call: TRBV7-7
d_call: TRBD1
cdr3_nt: TGTGCCAGCAGCTTGGCGGGCAGGGGGCAGGGAGAGACCCAGTACTTC
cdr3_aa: CASSLAGRGQGETQYF

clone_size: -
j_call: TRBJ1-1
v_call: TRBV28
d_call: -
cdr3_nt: TGTGCCAGCAGTTCCTGGACAGCTAACACTGAAGCTTTCTTT
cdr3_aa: CASSSWTANTEAFF

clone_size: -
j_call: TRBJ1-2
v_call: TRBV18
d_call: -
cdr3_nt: TGTGCCAGCTCACCACGCGGTGGGTATGGCTACACCTTC
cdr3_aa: CASSPRGGYGYTF

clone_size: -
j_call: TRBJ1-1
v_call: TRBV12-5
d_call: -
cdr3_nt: TGTGCTAGTGGCCCAAAATCGAACACTGAAGCTTTCTTT
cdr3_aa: CASGPKSNTEAFF

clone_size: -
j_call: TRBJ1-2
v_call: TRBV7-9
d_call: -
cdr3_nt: TGTGCCACCTTCGGGGATGGCTACACCTTC
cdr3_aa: CATFGDGYTF

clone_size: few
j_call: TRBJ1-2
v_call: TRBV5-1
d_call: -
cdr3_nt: TGCGCCAGCAGCTTCTCGCCCTCTACAGGGTTTAACTATGGCTACACCTTC
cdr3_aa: CASSFSPSTGFNYGYTF

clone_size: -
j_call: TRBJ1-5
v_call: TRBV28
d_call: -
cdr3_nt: TGTGCCAGCAGGGGTTCGGGGGACCTCAATCAGCCCCAGCATTTT
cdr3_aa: CASRGSGDLNQPQHF

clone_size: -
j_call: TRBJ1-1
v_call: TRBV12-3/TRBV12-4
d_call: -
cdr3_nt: TGTGCCAGCAGTTTAGGCAGGGGCTCCGAAGCTTTCTTT
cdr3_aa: CASSLGRGSEAFF

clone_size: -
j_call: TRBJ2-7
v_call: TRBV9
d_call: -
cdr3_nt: TGTGCCAGCAGCGCCTCAGGGGCCTCCTACGAGCAGTACTTC
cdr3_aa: CASSASGASYEQYF

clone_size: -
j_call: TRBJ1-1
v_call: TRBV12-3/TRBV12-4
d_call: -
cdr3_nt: TGTGCCAGCAGTCGTCATGAGGCCACTGAAGCTTTCTTT
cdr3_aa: CASSRHEATEAFF

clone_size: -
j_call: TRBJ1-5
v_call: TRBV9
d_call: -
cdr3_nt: TGTGCCTCCGGCGGGGGACTTAGCAATCAGCCCCAGCATTTT
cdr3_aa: CASGGGLSNQPQHF

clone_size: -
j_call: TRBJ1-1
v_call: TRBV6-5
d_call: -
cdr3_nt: TGTGCCACCTCTCTATGGGCGGGGTCTGAAGCTTTCTTT
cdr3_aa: CATSLWAGSEAFF

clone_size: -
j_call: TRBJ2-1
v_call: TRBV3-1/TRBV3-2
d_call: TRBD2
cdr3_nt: TGTGCCAGCAGCCGGGCTAGCGGCTCCTACAATGAGCAGTTCTTC
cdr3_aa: CASSRASGSYNEQFF

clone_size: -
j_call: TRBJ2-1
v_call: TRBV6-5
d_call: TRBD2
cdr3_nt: TGTGCCAGCAACGGTTTGGCGGGGGGCGTCAATGAGCAGTTCTTC
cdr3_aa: CASNGLAGGVNEQFF

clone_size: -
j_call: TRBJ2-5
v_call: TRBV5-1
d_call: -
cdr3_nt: TGCGCCAGCAGCTTGGCGCGGGTCCAAGAGACCCAGTACTTC
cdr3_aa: CASSLARVQETQYF

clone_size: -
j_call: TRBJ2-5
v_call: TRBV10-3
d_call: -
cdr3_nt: TGTGCCATCAGTGAGTCAAGGGGGACGAAAGGTTCCCAAGAGACCCAGTACTTC
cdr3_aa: CAISESRGTKGSQETQYF

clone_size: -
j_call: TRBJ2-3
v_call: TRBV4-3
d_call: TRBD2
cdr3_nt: TGCGCCAGCAGCGTAGGACTAGCGGGGGCCCTCACAGATACGCAGTATTTT
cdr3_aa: CASSVGLAGALTDTQYF

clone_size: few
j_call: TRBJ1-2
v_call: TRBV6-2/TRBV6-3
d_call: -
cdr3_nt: TGTGCCAGCAGTCATACAGGGTATGGCTACACCTTC
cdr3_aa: CASSHTGYGYTF

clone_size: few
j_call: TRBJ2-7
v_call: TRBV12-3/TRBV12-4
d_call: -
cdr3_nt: TGTGCCAGCAGTCCTCAAGGGGCGGAGGAGCAGTACTTC
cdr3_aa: CASSPQGAEEQYF

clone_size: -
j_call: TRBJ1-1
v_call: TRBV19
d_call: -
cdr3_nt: TGTGCCAGTAGTATGGAGGTGAACACTGAAGCTTTCTTT
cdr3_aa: CASSMEVNTEAFF

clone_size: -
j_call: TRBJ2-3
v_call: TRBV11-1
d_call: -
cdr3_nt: TGTGCCAGCACCCGATCGGGGGAGGCAGATACGCAGTATTTT
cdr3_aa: CASTRSGEADTQYF

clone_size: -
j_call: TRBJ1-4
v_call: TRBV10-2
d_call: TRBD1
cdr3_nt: TGCGCCAGCAGTATACAGGGGTCAGGTGAAAAACTGTTTTTT
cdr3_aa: CASSIQGSGEKLFF

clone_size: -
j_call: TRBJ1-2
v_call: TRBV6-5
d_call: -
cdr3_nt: TGTGCCAGCAGGTACCGAGGCCAGGGCTATGGCTACACCTTC
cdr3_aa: CASRYRGQGYGYTF

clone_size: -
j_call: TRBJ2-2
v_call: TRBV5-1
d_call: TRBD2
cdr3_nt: TGCGCCAGCAGCTCCGGACTAGCGGGGGTGAACACCGGGGAGCTGTTTTTT
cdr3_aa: CASSSGLAGVNTGELFF

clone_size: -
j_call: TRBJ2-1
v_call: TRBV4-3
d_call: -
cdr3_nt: TGCGCCAGCAGCCGAGGTAGAGCGGGTGACTACAATGAGCAGTTCTTC
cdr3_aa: CASSRGRAGDYNEQFF

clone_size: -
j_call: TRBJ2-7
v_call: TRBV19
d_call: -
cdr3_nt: TGTGCCAGTCAACAAGGGGCGGTTGGGTCCCACGAGCAGTACTTC
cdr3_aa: CASQQGAVGSHEQYF

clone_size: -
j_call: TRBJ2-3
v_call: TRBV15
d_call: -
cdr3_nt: TGTGCCACCAGCAGAGGGGTTGGGGAGACAGATACGCAGTATTTT
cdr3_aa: CATSRGVGETDTQYF